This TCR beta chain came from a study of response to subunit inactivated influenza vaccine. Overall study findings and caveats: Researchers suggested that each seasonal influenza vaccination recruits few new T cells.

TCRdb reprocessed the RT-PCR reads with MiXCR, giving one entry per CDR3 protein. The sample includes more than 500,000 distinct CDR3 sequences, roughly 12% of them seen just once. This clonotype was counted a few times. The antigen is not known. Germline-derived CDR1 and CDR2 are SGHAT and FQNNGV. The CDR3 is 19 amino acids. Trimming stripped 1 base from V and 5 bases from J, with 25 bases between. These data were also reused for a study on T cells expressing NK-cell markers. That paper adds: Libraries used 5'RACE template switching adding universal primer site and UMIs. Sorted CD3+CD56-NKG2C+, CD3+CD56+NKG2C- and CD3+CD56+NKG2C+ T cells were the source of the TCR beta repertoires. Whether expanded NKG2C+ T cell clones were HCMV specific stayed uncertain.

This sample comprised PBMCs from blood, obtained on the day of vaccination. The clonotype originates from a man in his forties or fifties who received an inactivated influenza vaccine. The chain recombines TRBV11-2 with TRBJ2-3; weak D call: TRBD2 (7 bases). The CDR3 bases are TGTGCCAGCAGCTTAGGGACCCTCGGGCGGGGGCTAGGGGAAGATACGCAGTATTTT. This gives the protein CASSLGTLGRGLGEDTQYF.